One and the same sample provided the 22 T cell receptor beta chains below, sequenced in a study of PD-1 blockade in classical Hodgkin lymphoma. Sequenced by immunoSEQ multiplex PCR; TCRdb stores in-frame clones only, minus some. The sample holds roughly 140,000 clones, just under 80% seen once. The patients all showed relapse after autologous stem cell transplantation, while their brentuximab vedotin exposure varied. The source material was peripheral blood mononuclear cells (PBMCs), sampled before the second cycle of nivolumab. These receptors were collected from a human donor with classical Hodgkin lymphoma.

The chain is built from TRBV15 and TRBJ2-3; 9 bases are shared with TRBD2. With V trimmed by 0 bases and J by 4 bases, 8 bases remained unmatched. CDR3 size: 17 residues. Germline V gene lookup returns CDR1 LNHNV and CDR2 YYDKDF (reference sequence). The CDR3 loop is CATSRDWAGGYADTQYF. CDR3 nucleotides: TGTGCCACCAGCAGAGATTGGGCGGGAGGGTACGCAGATACGCAGTATTTT.

The DNA for the CDR3 is TGTGCCAGCAGTGGCGCGTTTGAAGCTTTCTTT. Its translation is CASSGAFEAFF. The chain combines TRBV28 with TRBJ1-1; D is unclear. V gave up 5 bases and J gave up 7 bases, with 8 bases separating them. The CDR3 has 11 residues. The germline gives CDR1 MDHEN, CDR2 SYDVKM.

The chain carries TRBV29-1 and TRBJ2-1; 7 bases fit TRBD1. V shed 5 bases and J 0 bases; nucleotides not matched to a gene: 4. The germline V gene has CDR1 SQVTM and CDR2 ANQGSEA. CDR3 length: 14 residues. The CDR3 sequence is CSVQGGFSYNEQFF. CDR3 DNA: TGCAGCGTTCAAGGGGGCTTCTCCTACAATGAGCAGTTCTTC.

The gene calls are TRBV7-3 and TRBJ2-2; TRBD1 matches 8 bases. This CDR3 comprises 15 residues. Germline loops: CDR1 SGHTA, CDR2 FQGTGA. V shed 5 bases and J 1 base; nucleotides not matched to a gene: 3. The CDR3 sequence is CASSHGTGNTGELFF. The CDR3 coding sequence is TGTGCCAGCAGCCACGGGACAGGGAACACCGGGGAGCTGTTTTTT.

The chain links TRBV4-1 to TRBJ1-1; D is unresolved. Deletions cut 0 bases from V and 0 bases from J, with 11 bases between. The CDR3 loop spans 16 amino acids. Germline values: CDR1 MGHRA, CDR2 YSYEKL. The CDR3: CASSQEYGRLNTEAFF. The CDR3 DNA sequence: TGCGCCAGCAGCCAAGAATATGGCAGATTGAACACTGAAGCTTTCTTT.

The V and J genes are TRBV19 and TRBJ1-5; 9 bases match TRBD1. The CDR3 runs to 14 residues. The V and J ends lost 5 bases and 9 bases, in that order; junction bases with no gene match: 8. Looked up from germline, CDR1 is LNHDA and CDR2 is SQIVND (reference sequence). The CDR3 loop reads CASSRGQGIGPQHF. The CDR3 DNA reads as TGTGCCAGTAGTCGCGGACAGGGGATAGGGCCCCAGCATTTT.

The rearrangement uses TRBV2 and TRBJ1-1; D unresolved. Germline loops: CDR1 SNHLY, CDR2 FYNNEI. Trimming removed 0 bases at V and 7 bases at J, with 9 bases between. The CDR3 runs 13 residues. Here the CDR3 DNA reads TGTGCCAGCAGTGAAGCAAGAGGAGTTGAAGCTTTCTTT. Amino acid sequence: CASSEARGVEAFF.

V and J are TRBV10-3 and TRBJ2-1; D is perhaps TRBD1 or TRBD2 (5 bases each). The CDR3 has 13 residues. The ends were cut back, 6 bases at V and 6 bases at J, with 12 bases in the middle. Germline-derived CDR1 and CDR2 are ENHRY and SYGVKD. In DNA, the CDR3 is TGTGCCATCAGGGGGCCTGGGAGCAATGAGCAGTTCTTC. Its protein is CAIRGPGSNEQFF.

Only a few counts were recorded for this clone. Additional DNA sequences in this sample encode the identical CDR3. The V gene is TRBV18, the J gene TRBJ2-7; TRBD1 aligns across 8 bases. The V gene end was trimmed by 2 bases and the J gene end by 2 bases; junction bases not matched to a gene: 2. Germline assignment: CDR1 KGHSH and CDR2 LQKENI. CDR3 length equals 14 residues. DNA of the CDR3: TGTGCCAGCTCACCAAGACAGGGGACCTACGAGCAGTACTTC. Its protein product is CASSPRQGTYEQYF.

Points on this clone: Distinct nucleotide sequences in the sample also encode this CDR3. V is TRBV7-8 and J is TRBJ1-5; D not certain. Germline assignment: CDR1 SGHVS and CDR2 FQNEAQ. V gave up 5 bases and J gave up 2 bases, with 7 bases separating them. The CDR3 is 13 amino acids. This CDR3 reads CASSRQGNQPQHF. DNA for the CDR3: TGTGCCAGCAGCCGGCAGGGCAATCAGCCCCAGCATTTT.

CDR3 nucleotide sequence: TGTGCCAGCTCTCGGACAGGGGTCGGGGACGAGCAGTACTTC. Translation: CASSRTGVGDEQYF. This chain links TRBV18 with TRBJ2-7, with TRBD1 identical over 9 bases. This CDR3 is built from 14 residues. Germline V gene sequence: CDR1 KGHSH, CDR2 LQKENI. Trimming at V came to 6 bases and at J to 5 bases, leaving 8 bases not matched to a gene.

This chain uses TRBV18 with TRBJ2-4, with 7 bases aligning to TRBD1. The V segment lost 3 bases and the J segment 0 bases; nucleotides outside the gene matches: 5. The germline V gene has CDR1 KGHSH and CDR2 LQKENI. The CDR3 totals 16 residues. The CDR3 spells CASSPTNRGAKNIQYF. The CDR3 region has the DNA TGTGCCAGCTCACCTACAAACAGGGGAGCCAAAAACATTCAGTACTTC.

The V gene is TRBV28, the J gene TRBJ2-2, with D possibly TRBD1 on 6 matching bases. Germline assignment: CDR1 MDHEN and CDR2 SYDVKM. The CDR3 runs 15 residues. V lost 10 bases to trimming and J lost 1 base, with 16 bases between them. This chain's CDR3 is CATQTGQLNTGELFF. The CDR3 DNA sequence: TGTGCCACCCAGACAGGACAGCTGAACACCGGGGAGCTGTTTTTT. The variable domain in full, with the rest retrieved from reference TRBV28 and TRBJ2-2, is DVKVTQSSRYLVKRTGEKVFLECVQDMDHENMFWYRQDPGLGLRLIYFSYDVKMKEKGDIPEGYSVSREKKERFSLILESASTNQTSMYLCATQTGQLNTGELFFGEGSRLTVL.

The rearrangement joins TRBV10-3 to TRBJ1-1, with D perhaps TRBD1 (6 bases). The CDR3 runs 15 residues. Germline V gives CDR1 ENHRY, CDR2 SYGVKD. V shed 6 bases and J shed 1 base, with 15 bases lying between them. The CDR3 protein is CAISEDPRGNTEAFF. The DNA for the CDR3 is TGTGCCATCAGCGAGGACCCCAGGGGGAACACTGAAGCTTTCTTT.

The chain recombines TRBV7-8 with TRBJ2-2; no definite D call. The CDR3 consists of 14 residues. In germline, CDR1 is SGHVS, CDR2 FQNEAQ. With 3 bases removed from V and 0 bases from J, the gap between germline ends came to 5 bases. CDR3 sequence: CASSFRANTGELFF. The CDR3 coding sequence is TGTGCCAGCAGCTTCCGGGCGAACACCGGGGAGCTGTTTTTT. The variable domain in full, completed from reference TRBV7-8 and TRBJ2-2, reads GAGVSQSPRYKVAKRGQDVALRCDPISGHVSLFWYQQALGQGPEFLTYFQNEAQLDKSGLPSDRFFAERPEGSVSTLKIQRTQQEDSAVYLCASSFRANTGELFFGEGSRLTVL.

The rearrangement links TRBV6-5 to TRBJ1-2, with 7 bases that match TRBD1. Germline V gene sequence: CDR1 MNHEY, CDR2 SVGAGI. CDR3 length: 16 residues. V trimming: 1 base; J trimming: 8 bases; junction bases outside the gene matches: 13. CDR3 sequence reads: CASSYWNRGAGKGYTF. The CDR3, as DNA: TGTGCCAGCAGTTACTGGAACAGGGGAGCCGGGAAAGGCTACACCTTC.

The table lists this clone with a few counts. The same CDR3 also results from other DNA sequences found in this sample. This chain connects TRBV9 to TRBJ2-1; weak D call: TRBD1 (5 bases). The CDR3 is made up of 16 amino acids. V was trimmed by 0 bases and J by 7 bases, leaving 17 bases between them. Germline V gives CDR1 SGDLS, CDR2 YYNGEE. The CDR3 here is CASSVASQGIWNEQFF. Written as DNA, the CDR3 is TGTGCCAGCAGCGTAGCTTCCCAGGGTATCTGGAATGAGCAGTTCTTC.

The chain combines TRBV5-1 with TRBJ2-7; D assignment may be TRBD1 or TRBD2 (5 bases each). The CDR3 totals 14 residues. V gave up 4 bases and J gave up 6 bases, with 17 bases separating them. Germline CDR1 reads SGHRS; CDR2 reads YFSETQ. CDR3 residues: CASSAGTPPREQYF. CDR3 nucleotides: TGCGCCAGCAGCGCCGGGACCCCACCTCGCGAGCAGTACTTC.

In DNA, the CDR3 is TGCGCCAGCAGTGAGGTGAGGGGGGAGCAGTACTTC. Translated: CASSEVRGEQYF. The chain combines TRBV10-2 with TRBJ2-7; possibly TRBD1 for D (6 bases). The V end was cut by 2 bases, the J end by 7 bases, with 9 bases between. This CDR3 region has 12 residues. Germline CDR1 is WSHSY and CDR2 is SAAADI.

V and J are TRBV11-3 and TRBJ1-1; D may be TRBD1 (6 bases). V dropped 5 bases and J dropped 7 bases, with 14 bases sitting between them. CDR1 and CDR2 (germline): SGHNT, YENEEA. The CDR3 contains 13 residues. CDR3 in DNA: TGTGCCAGCAGCGCCAGGGGCGGAATTGAAGCTTTCTTT. This translates into CASSARGGIEAFF.

The V gene is TRBV5-6, the J gene TRBJ2-7; D is possibly TRBD1 or TRBD2 (5 bases each). Trimming left V 4 bases short and J 2 bases short, with 16 bases between. Germline assignment: CDR1 SGHDT and CDR2 YYEEEE. The CDR3 spans 15 residues. In DNA form, the CDR3 reads TGTGCCAGCAGCCTTATGGGACGGAAGACCTACGAGCAGTACTTC. This translates into CASSLMGRKTYEQYF.

The CDR3 loop reads CAISGGTSSYEQYF. The DNA for the CDR3 is TGTGCCATCAGTGGCGGCACTTCCTCCTACGAGCAGTACTTC. The chain has TRBV10-3 and TRBJ2-7; D gene unclear. This CDR3 comprises 14 residues. V was shortened by 4 bases and J by 0 bases, with 10 bases between the two germline ends. Germline V gene lookup returns CDR1 ENHRY and CDR2 SYGVKD.